This T cell receptor (beta chain) stems from a study of T cells after somatic rescue of genetic block. Clones were read by immunoSEQ multiplex PCR, and TCRdb kept only the in-frame ones, dropping some. This sample has roughly 55,000 clones; about 96% occur once, and the top ten carry around 0.083%. CDR3 length: 16 amino acids. V lost 0 bases and J lost 3, with 9 bases in between. The germline gives CDR1 MNHNS, CDR2 SASEGT. This TCR came from a child less than two years old. The sample was peripheral blood mononuclear cells (PBMCs). The J gene is TRBJ1-6, the V gene TRBV6-1, with D perhaps matching TRBD1 (5 bases). CDR3 nucleotides: TGTGCCAGCAGTGAAGCCGGGACCGTCTATAATTCACCCCTCCACTTT. Its translation is CASSEAGTVYNSPLHF.